Reported below is one T cell receptor (beta chain). Its antigen is not known. This entry comes from a study of cytomegalovirus exposure and HLA in healthy donors. Findings and limits, study-wide: One variant, a missense change in DCLRE1C, was linked in a later analysis to TCR beta V- and J-gene trimming. A list of 150 or so TCR beta chains associated with cytomegalovirus was given. In an earlier analysis, in approximately 630 donors, most V segments appeared productive either ~87% or ~30% of the time.

Germline loops: CDR1 SGHAT, CDR2 FQDESV (reference sequence). J gave up 5 bases and V 4 bases, and 13 bases lay outside the gene matches. The CDR3 contains 17 residues. PCR employed 60 Vbeta and 13 Jbeta primers. Generated by immunoSEQ multiplex PCR, the TCRdb table keeps only in-frame clones and is missing some. Of 150,000 to 200,000 clones in the sample, about 80% were seen once. The receptor's source is a boy between 5 and 17 years old in good health and CMV-seronegative. Sequenced input: PBMCs. This sequence joins TRBV11-1 and TRBJ2-5; TRBD2 matches at 10 bases. DNA of the CDR3: TGTGCCAGCAGCTGGCCTCCTGGTAGCGGGAGGAGGGAGACCCAGTACTTC. Its translation is CASSWPPGSGRRETQYF.